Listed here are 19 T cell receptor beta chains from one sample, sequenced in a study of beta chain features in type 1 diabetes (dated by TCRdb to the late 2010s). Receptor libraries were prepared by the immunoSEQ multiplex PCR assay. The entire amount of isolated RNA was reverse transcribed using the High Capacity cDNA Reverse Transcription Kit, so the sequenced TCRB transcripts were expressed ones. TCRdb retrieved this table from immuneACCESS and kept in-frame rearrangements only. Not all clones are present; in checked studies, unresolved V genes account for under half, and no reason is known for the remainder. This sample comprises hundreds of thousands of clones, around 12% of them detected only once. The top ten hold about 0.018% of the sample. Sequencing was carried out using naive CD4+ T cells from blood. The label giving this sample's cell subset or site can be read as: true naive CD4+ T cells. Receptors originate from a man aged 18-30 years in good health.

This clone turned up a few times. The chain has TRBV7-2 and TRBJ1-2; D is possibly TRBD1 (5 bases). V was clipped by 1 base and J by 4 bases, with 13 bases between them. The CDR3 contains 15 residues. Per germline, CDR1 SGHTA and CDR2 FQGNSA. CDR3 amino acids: CASSLGAGVSYGYTF. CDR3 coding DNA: TGTGCCAGCAGCTTAGGGGCGGGGGTCAGCTATGGCTACACCTTC. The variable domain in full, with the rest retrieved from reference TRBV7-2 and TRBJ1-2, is GAGVSQSPSNKVTEKGKDVELRCDPISGHTALYWYRQSLGQGLEFLIYFQGNSAPDKSGLPSDRFSAERTGGSVSTLTIQRTQQEDSAVYLCASSLGAGVSYGYTFGSGTRLTVV.

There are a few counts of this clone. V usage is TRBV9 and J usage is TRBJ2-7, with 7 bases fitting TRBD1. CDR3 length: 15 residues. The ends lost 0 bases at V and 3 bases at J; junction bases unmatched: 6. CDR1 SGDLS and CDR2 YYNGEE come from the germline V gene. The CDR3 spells CASSVGDSPIYEQYF. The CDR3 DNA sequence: TGTGCCAGCAGCGTAGGGGACAGTCCGATCTACGAGCAGTACTTC.

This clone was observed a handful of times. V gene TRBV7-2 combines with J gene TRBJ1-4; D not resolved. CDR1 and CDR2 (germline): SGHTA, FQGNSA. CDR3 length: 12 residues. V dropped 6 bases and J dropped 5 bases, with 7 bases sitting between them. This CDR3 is CASSNLNEKLFF. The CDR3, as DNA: TGTGCCAGCAGTAATCTGAATGAAAAACTGTTTTTT.

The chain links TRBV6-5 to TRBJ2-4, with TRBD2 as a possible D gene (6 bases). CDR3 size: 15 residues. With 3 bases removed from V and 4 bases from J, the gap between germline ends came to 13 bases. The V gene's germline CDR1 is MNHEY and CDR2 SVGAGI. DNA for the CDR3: TGTGCCAGCAGTTATTTTCTGGCGGGGAAAAACATTCAGTACTTC. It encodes CASSYFLAGKNIQYF.

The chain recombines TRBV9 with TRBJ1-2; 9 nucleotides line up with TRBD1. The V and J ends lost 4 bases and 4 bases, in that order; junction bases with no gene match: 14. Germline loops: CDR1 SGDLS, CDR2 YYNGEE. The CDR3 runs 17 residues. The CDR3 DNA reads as TGTGCCAGCAGCACAGGGGGCAGGGGCGGTGGCGTCTATGGCTACACCTTC. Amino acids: CASSTGGRGGGVYGYTF.

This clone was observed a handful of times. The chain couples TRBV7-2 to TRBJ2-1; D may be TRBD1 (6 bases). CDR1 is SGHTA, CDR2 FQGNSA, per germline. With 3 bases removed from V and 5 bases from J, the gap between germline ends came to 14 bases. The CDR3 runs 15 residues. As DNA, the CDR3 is TGTGCCAGCAGCTTGTCCGGACAGAGACACAATGAGCAGTTCTTC. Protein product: CASSLSGQRHNEQFF.

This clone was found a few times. The CDR3 region is CASSPGQGARTGELFF. Here the CDR3 DNA reads TGTGCCAGCTCACCGGGACAGGGCGCACGGACCGGGGAGCTGTTTTTT. The chain links TRBV18 to TRBJ2-2, with 9 bases identical to TRBD1. This CDR3 is built from 16 residues. V lost 3 bases and J lost 5; bases outside the gene matches: 7. Germline V gene data show CDR1 as KGHSH and CDR2 as LQKENI.

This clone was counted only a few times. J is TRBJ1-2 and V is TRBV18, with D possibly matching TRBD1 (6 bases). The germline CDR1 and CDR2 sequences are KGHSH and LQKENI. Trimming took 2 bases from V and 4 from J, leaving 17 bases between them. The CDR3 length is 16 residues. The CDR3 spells CASSPMDSSYVYGYTF. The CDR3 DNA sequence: TGTGCCAGCTCACCAATGGACAGCTCTTACGTCTATGGCTACACCTTC.

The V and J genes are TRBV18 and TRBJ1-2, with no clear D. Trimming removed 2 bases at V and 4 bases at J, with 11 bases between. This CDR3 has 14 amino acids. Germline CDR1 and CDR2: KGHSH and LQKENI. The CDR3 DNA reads TGTGCCAGCTCACCATCCGACTCCTTCTATGGCTACACCTTC. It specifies CASSPSDSFYGYTF.

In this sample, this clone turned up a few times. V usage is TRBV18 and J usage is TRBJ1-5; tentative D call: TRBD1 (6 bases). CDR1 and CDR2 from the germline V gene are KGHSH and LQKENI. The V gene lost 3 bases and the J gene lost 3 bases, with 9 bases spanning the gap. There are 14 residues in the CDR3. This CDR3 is CASSPGTINQPQHF. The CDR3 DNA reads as TGTGCCAGCTCACCGGGGACAATCAATCAGCCCCAGCATTTT.

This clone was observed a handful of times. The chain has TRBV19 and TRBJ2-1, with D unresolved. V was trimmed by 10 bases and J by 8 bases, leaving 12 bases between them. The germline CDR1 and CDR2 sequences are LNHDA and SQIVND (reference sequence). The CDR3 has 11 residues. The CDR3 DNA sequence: TGTGCCACCCAGTATCTTCATGAGCAGTTCTTC. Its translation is CATQYLHEQFF.

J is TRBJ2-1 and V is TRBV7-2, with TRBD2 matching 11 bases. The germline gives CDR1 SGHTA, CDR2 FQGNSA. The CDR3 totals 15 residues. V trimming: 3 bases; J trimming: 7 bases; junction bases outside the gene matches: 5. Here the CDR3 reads CASSFSGGAGNEQFF. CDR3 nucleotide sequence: TGTGCCAGCAGCTTTAGCGGGGGGGCTGGAAATGAGCAGTTCTTC.

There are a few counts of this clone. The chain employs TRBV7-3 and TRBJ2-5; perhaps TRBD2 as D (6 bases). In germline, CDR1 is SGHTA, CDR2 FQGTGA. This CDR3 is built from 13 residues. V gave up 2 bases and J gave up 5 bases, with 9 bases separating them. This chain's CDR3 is CASSLGGMETQYF. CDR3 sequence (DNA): TGTGCCAGCAGCTTAGGCGGGATGGAGACCCAGTACTTC.

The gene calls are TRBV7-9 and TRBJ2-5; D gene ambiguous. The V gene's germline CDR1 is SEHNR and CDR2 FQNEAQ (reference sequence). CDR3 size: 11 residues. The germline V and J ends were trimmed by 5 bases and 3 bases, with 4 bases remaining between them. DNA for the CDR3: TGTGCCAGCAGCGAGAAAGAGACCCAGTACTTC. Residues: CASSEKETQYF. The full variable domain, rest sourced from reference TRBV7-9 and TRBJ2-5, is DTGVSQNPRHKITKRGQNVTFRCDPISEHNRLYWYRQTLGQGPEFLTYFQNEAQLEKSRLLSDRFSAERPKGSFSTLEIQRTEQGDSAMYLCASSEKETQYFGPGTRLLVL.

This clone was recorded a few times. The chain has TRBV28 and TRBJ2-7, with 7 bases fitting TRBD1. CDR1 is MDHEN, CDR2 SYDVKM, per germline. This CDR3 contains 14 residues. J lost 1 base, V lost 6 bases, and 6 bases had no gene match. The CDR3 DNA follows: TGTGCCAGCAGGACCAAGGGACAGTCCTACGAGCAGTACTTC. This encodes CASRTKGQSYEQYF.

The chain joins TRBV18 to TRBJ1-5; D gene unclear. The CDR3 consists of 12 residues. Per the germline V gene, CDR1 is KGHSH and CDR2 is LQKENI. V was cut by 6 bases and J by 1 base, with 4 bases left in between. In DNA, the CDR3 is TGTGCCAGCTCGGAGAGCAATCAGCCCCAGCATTTT. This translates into CASSESNQPQHF.

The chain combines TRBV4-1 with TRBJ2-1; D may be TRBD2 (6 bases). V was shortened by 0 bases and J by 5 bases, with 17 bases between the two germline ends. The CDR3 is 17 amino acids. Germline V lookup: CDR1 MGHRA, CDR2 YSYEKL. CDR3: CASSQEGGRDPNNEQFF. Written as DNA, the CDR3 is TGCGCCAGCAGCCAAGAGGGAGGTAGGGACCCGAACAATGAGCAGTTCTTC.

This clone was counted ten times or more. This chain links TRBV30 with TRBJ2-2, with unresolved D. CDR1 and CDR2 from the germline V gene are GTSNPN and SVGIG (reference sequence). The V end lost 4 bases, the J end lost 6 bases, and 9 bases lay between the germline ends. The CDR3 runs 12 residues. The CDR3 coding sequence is TGTGCCTGGACAGTGTTCGCCGGGGAGCTGTTTTTT. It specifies CAWTVFAGELFF.

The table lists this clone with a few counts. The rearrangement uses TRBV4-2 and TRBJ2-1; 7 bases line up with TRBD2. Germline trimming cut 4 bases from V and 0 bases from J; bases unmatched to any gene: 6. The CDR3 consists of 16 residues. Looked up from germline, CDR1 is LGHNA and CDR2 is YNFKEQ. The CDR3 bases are TGTGCCAGCAGCCCCGCGCCGGGGGGCTCCTACAATGAGCAGTTCTTC. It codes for CASSPAPGGSYNEQFF.